This TCR beta chain was identified during a study of blood T cell repertoires in COVID-19. Method: immunoSEQ multiplex PCR; TCRdb's copy keeps in-frame clones and lacks some. The sample carries 200,000 to 250,000 clones, about nine tenths recorded once. Germline V lookup: CDR1 MNHEY, CDR2 SVGEGT. CDR3 length equals 18 residues. The V gene end was trimmed by 2 bases and the J gene end by 3 bases; junction bases not matched to a gene: 11. This sequence was found in a man in his sixties who had recovered from COVID-19. The sequenced sample consisted of peripheral blood. V gene TRBV6-2 or TRBV6-3 combines with J gene TRBJ2-3; 10 bases agree with TRBD2. The CDR3: CASSYEAGGPGRTDTQYF. The CDR3 DNA follows: TGTGCCAGCAGTTACGAAGCGGGAGGGCCGGGGAGGACAGATACGCAGTATTTT.